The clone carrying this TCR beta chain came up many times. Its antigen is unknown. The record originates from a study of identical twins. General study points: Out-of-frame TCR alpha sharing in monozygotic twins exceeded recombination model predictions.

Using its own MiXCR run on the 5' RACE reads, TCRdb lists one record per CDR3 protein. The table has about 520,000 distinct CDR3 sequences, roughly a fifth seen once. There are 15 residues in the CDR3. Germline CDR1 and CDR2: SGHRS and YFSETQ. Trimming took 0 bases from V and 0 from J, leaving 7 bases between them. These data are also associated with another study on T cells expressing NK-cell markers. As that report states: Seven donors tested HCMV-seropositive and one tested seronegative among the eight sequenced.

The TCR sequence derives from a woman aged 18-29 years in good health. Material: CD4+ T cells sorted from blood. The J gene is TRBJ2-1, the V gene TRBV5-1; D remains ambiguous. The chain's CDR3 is CASSLAASSYNEQFF. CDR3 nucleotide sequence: TGCGCCAGCAGCTTGGCAGCGAGCTCCTACAATGAGCAGTTCTTC. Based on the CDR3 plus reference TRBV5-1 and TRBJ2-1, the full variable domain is KAGVTQTPRYLIKTRGQQVTLSCSPISGHRSVSWYQQTPGQGLQFLFEYFSETQRNKGNFPGRFSGRQFSNSRSEMNVSTLELGDSALYLCASSLAASSYNEQFFGPGTRLTVL.